This T cell receptor (beta chain) was sequenced during a study of T cells after yellow fever vaccination. The CDR3 is 16 amino acids. V was cut by 8 bases and J by 5 bases, with 23 bases left in between. MiXCR was run by TCRdb on the 5' RACE reads, yielding one entry per CDR3 protein. In the table there are about 260,000 distinct CDR3 sequences, roughly 13% of which are singletons. This TCR derives from a man aged 30 to 39 who received the YFV17D yellow fever vaccine. Source: CD4+ T cells sorted from PBMCs, taken 45 days after the yellow fever booster vaccination. The chain recombines TRBV12-3 or TRBV12-4 with TRBJ2-3; D may be TRBD1 or TRBD2 (5 bases each). In DNA form, the CDR3 reads TGTGCCAGCTCCCCCTTTTTCGTGGGACCAGAAGATACGCAGTATTTT. Its protein product is CASSPFFVGPEDTQYF.